This passage covers 15 T cell receptor beta chains from one sample sequenced in a study of blood T cells in healthy people across ages. For the second PCR, which ran for 7 to 11 cycles, a sample-barcoded 5' primer and a J-beta primer mix were used. TCRdb redid the calling of the 5' RACE reads with MiXCR, one entry per CDR3 protein. The table lists some 1,800,000 distinct CDR3 sequences, about two fifths of them singletons. Material: blood. Receptor source: a human donor in good health.

This clonotype came up a few times. The genes are TRBV7-8 and TRBJ2-3; 10 nucleotides match TRBD2. The CDR3 length is 17 residues. CDR1 and CDR2 (germline): SGHVS, FQNEAQ. Trimming removed 4 bases from V and 1 base from J; junction bases left unmatched: 8. The CDR3 spells CASSSFSGGAGTDTQYF. CDR3 nucleotides: TGTGCCAGCAGCTCCTTCAGCGGGGGGGCCGGCACAGATACGCAGTATTTT.

The chain has TRBV7-2 and TRBJ2-4; 12 bases agree with TRBD2. The J call may be wrong; the DNA end is better matched by TRBJ2-7. The CDR3 length is 16 residues. Germline assignment: CDR1 SGHTA and CDR2 FQGNSA. The CDR3 protein is CASSQTSGGMNYEQYF. The CDR3 DNA is TGTGCCAGCAGCCAAACTAGCGGGGGGATGAATTACGAGCAGTACTTC.

This clonotype was seen once. V and J are TRBV9 and TRBJ2-3; 9 bases are shared with TRBD1. Germline assignment: CDR1 SGDLS and CDR2 YYNGEE. The CDR3 sequence is 16 residues long. The trim removed 1 base at V and 0 bases at J, leaving 3 bases unmatched. The DNA for the CDR3 is TGTGCCAGCAGCGTAAACAGGGGGCCCAGCACAGATACGCAGTATTTT. Its protein product is CASSVNRGPSTDTQYF.

J is TRBJ2-1 and V is TRBV11-2; D ambiguous. The germline V gene has CDR1 SGHAT and CDR2 FQNNGV. V shed 5 bases and J shed 7 bases, with 18 bases lying between them. The CDR3 runs to 15 residues. The CDR3 nucleotides are TGTGCCAGCAGCCCGGTCCCCTTCAGAGGTAATGAGCAGTTCTTC. This sequence encodes CASSPVPFRGNEQFF.

The chain couples TRBV7-2 to TRBJ1-1, with D perhaps matching TRBD1 (5 bases). The V gene lost 2 bases and the J gene lost 5 bases, with 12 bases spanning the gap. This CDR3 has 14 residues. In germline, CDR1 is SGHTA, CDR2 FQGNSA. CDR3 sequence: CASSLLGEVTEAFF. The CDR3 nucleotides are TGTGCCAGCAGCTTATTGGGGGAGGTAACTGAAGCTTTCTTT.

CDR3 region: CSARGSQAGSYGYTF. The CDR3 bases are TGCAGTGCTAGAGGTTCCCAAGCAGGATCCTATGGCTACACCTTC. The chain links TRBV20-1 to TRBJ1-2; D not resolved. The CDR3 is 15 residues long. Per germline, CDR1 DFQATT and CDR2 SNEGSKA (reference sequence). V was clipped by 1 base and J by 4 bases, with 16 bases between them.

This clonotype showed up just a few times. The chain recombines TRBV4-3 with TRBJ1-6; no definite D call. Between the trimmed V and J ends, which lost 0 bases and 12 bases, there was a span of 15 bases. The CDR3 totals 15 residues. Germline CDR1 is LGHNA and CDR2 is YSLEER. The CDR3 DNA is TGCGCCAGCAGCCAAGATTACCCGGGGTCCGGACCCCTCCACTTT. Translating gives CASSQDYPGSGPLHF.

This chain connects TRBV27 to TRBJ1-2, with TRBD1 identical over 10 bases. This CDR3 spans 14 amino acids. Germline CDR1 reads MNHEY; CDR2 reads SMNVEV (reference sequence). The V and J ends lost 3 bases and 6 bases, in that order; junction bases with no gene match: 4. CDR3 nucleotides: TGTGCCAGCAGTTTTCGGGACAGGGGAGATGGCTACACCTTC. Encoded protein: CASSFRDRGDGYTF.

This clonotype appeared a few times. CDR3 in amino acids: CASSAENQPQHF. The CDR3 DNA reads TGTGCCAGCTCAGCGGAAAATCAGCCCCAGCATTTT. This chain connects TRBV18 to TRBJ1-5; D call uncertain. Germline CDR1 KGHSH, CDR2 LQKENI. Trimming removed 5 bases from V and 4 bases from J, with 6 bases in between. This CDR3 region has 12 residues.

This chain connects TRBV29-1 to TRBJ2-7; D could derive from TRBD1 or TRBD2 (7 bases each). Trimming removed 1 base at V and 4 bases at J, with 14 bases between. CDR1 SQVTM and CDR2 ANQGSEA come from the germline V gene. CDR3 length: 14 amino acids. CDR3 nucleotide sequence: TGCAGCGTTGAAGTGTGGCAGGGGGGGTACGAGCAGTACTTC. Protein product: CSVEVWQGGYEQYF.

The chain links TRBV6-2 or TRBV6-3 to TRBJ1-4; 7 positions agree with TRBD1. Germline CDR1 MNHEY, CDR2 SVGEGT. The CDR3 length is 16 residues. Germline trimming cut 5 bases from V and 3 bases from J; bases unmatched to any gene: 9. The CDR3 reads CASSRIPGQPNEKLFF. The DNA of the CDR3 is TGTGCCAGCAGTCGTATACCGGGACAGCCTAATGAAAAACTGTTTTTT.

This chain connects TRBV18 to TRBJ1-2; no definite D call. The CDR3 totals 14 residues. Germline CDR1 KGHSH, CDR2 LQKENI. The germline V and J ends were trimmed by 6 bases and 8 bases, with 19 bases remaining between them. The CDR3: CASSHDGRISGYTF. CDR3 coding DNA: TGTGCCAGCTCCCACGACGGGAGGATATCAGGCTACACCTTC.

This clonotype was observed a handful of times. The chain carries TRBV27 and TRBJ1-2; tentative D call: TRBD1 (6 bases). The CDR3 has 14 amino acids. V gave up 3 bases and J gave up 3 bases, with 11 bases separating them. Germline-derived CDR1 and CDR2 are MNHEY and SMNVEV (reference sequence). The CDR3 sequence: CASSLWGGDYGYTF. The CDR3, as DNA: TGTGCCAGCAGTTTGTGGGGGGGCGACTATGGCTACACCTTC.

The CDR3 DNA reads as TGCAGCGTTGAAGAGGGGACGATTAGCTCCTACGAGCAGTACTTC. Protein sequence: CSVEEGTISSYEQYF. The chain links TRBV29-1 to TRBJ2-7, with D possibly being TRBD1 or TRBD2 (5 bases each). Trimming shortened V by 0 bases and J by 0 bases, and 12 bases separated the two germline ends. Germline CDR1 is SQVTM and CDR2 is ANQGSEA. The CDR3 runs 15 residues.

In the case of this clonotype: The germline gene is not matched at one end of the junction; a read error may be the cause. This chain uses TRBV12-3 or TRBV12-4 with TRBJ2-2; a possible D gene is TRBD1 (6 bases). This CDR3 contains 14 residues. CDR3 amino acids: CANSPYRQAGELFF. CDR3 sequence (DNA): TGTGCCAACAGTCCTTATAGACAGGCCGGGGAGCTGTTTTTT.